Below, 12 T cell receptor beta chains from the same sample are listed, as sequenced in a study of blood T cell repertoires in COVID-19. Sequenced by immunoSEQ multiplex PCR; TCRdb stores in-frame clones only, minus some. The sample contains 200,000 to 300,000 clones, roughly nine tenths of which appear only once. The sample taken for sequencing was peripheral blood. These receptors came from a man aged 60-69 years who had recovered from COVID-19.

This clone was observed once. The rearrangement links TRBV10-3 to TRBJ1-1, with 10 bases matching TRBD1. Germline CDR1 and CDR2: ENHRY and SYGVKD. CDR3 size: 14 residues. The ends lost 10 bases at V and 0 bases at J; junction bases unmatched: 5. As DNA, the CDR3 is TGTGCCACCCAGACAGGGGGCTTGAACACTGAAGCTTTCTTT. Amino acid sequence: CATQTGGLNTEAFF.

This chain connects TRBV5-1 to TRBJ2-1, with D perhaps TRBD1 (5 bases). CDR3 length: 17 amino acids. The germline V gene encodes CDR1 SGHRS and CDR2 YFSETQ. The germline V and J ends were trimmed by 4 bases and 4 bases, with 21 bases remaining between them. As DNA, the CDR3 is TGCGCCAGCAGCAAGGGGCCCTCCCCAAGGGATTACAATGAGCAGTTCTTC. This encodes CASSKGPSPRDYNEQFF.

The chain couples TRBV19 to TRBJ2-7; 10 bases line up with TRBD1. Germline loops: CDR1 LNHDA, CDR2 SQIVND (reference sequence). CDR3 size: 16 residues. The V gene end was trimmed by 4 bases and the J gene end by 3 bases; junction bases not matched to a gene: 9. CDR3 region: CASSRPRGTGDYEQYF. In DNA, the CDR3 is TGTGCCAGTAGTAGGCCCAGAGGGACAGGGGACTACGAGCAGTACTTC.

This chain links TRBV2 with TRBJ1-4; 9 bases match TRBD1. Trimming took 4 bases from V and 3 from J; bases not matched to a gene: 3. The CDR3 is 15 amino acids. Germline loops: CDR1 SNHLY, CDR2 FYNNEI. This chain's CDR3 is CASSGTGVPNEKLFF. In DNA, the CDR3 is TGTGCCAGCAGTGGGACAGGGGTGCCTAATGAAAAACTGTTTTTT.

The chain has TRBV7-2 and TRBJ1-2; 10 bases align to TRBD1. The CDR3 is 16 residues long. Losses at the gene ends were 1 base for V and 2 bases for J; bases not matched to a gene: 4. Germline V gives CDR1 SGHTA, CDR2 FQGNSA. The CDR3 loop reads CASSLVVGQGNYGYTF. In DNA, the CDR3 is TGTGCCAGCAGCTTAGTAGTGGGACAGGGGAACTATGGCTACACCTTC.

The chain links TRBV10-2 to TRBJ1-1, with D possibly matching TRBD1 (6 bases). V lost 0 bases and J lost 4, with 12 bases in between. The CDR3 is 15 amino acids. Germline CDR1 and CDR2: WSHSY and SAAADI. The CDR3: CASSESSGGPTEAFF. CDR3 in DNA: TGCGCCAGCAGTGAGTCTTCTGGGGGCCCCACTGAAGCTTTCTTT.

The J gene is TRBJ1-3, the V gene TRBV30; 7 bases fit TRBD1. Germline V gene data show CDR1 as GTSNPN and CDR2 as SVGIG (reference sequence). Trimming removed 2 bases from V and 2 bases from J; junction bases left unmatched: 9. The CDR3 length is 16 residues. As DNA, the CDR3 is TGTGCCTGGAGTTGGGTGACAACAGGGGCTGGAAACACCATATATTTT. Amino acids: CAWSWVTTGAGNTIYF.

J is TRBJ1-1 and V is TRBV12-5; D call uncertain. V lost 3 bases and J 3 bases, leaving 11 bases between the germline ends. The length of the CDR3 is 14 residues. Germline loops: CDR1 LGHNT, CDR2 FRNRAP. In DNA form, the CDR3 reads TGTGCTAGTGGTTTCGGCCAGACTGACACTGAAGCTTTCTTT. As protein: CASGFGQTDTEAFF.

This clone was detected once. The rearrangement links TRBV25-1 to TRBJ1-6; D is unclear. V dropped 4 bases and J dropped 8 bases, with 12 bases sitting between them. The germline V gene has CDR1 MGHDK and CDR2 SYGVNS. There are 14 residues in the CDR3. The CDR3 here is CASSVRYGDSPLHF. The CDR3 region has the DNA TGTGCCAGCAGTGTCCGCTACGGAGATTCACCCCTCCACTTT.

The rearrangement links TRBV10-3 to TRBJ2-3; 13 nucleotides match TRBD2. V lost 2 bases, J lost 6 bases, and 5 bases stayed unmatched. CDR3 size: 16 residues. Germline V gives CDR1 ENHRY, CDR2 SYGVKD. CDR3 sequence: CAISETSGGASDTQYF. The CDR3 DNA reads TGTGCCATCAGTGAGACTAGCGGGGGGGCCTCGGATACGCAGTATTTT.

The chain carries TRBV30 and TRBJ1-2, with D possibly TRBD1 on 5 matching bases. The CDR3 runs to 12 residues. The V gene's germline CDR1 is GTSNPN and CDR2 SVGIG (reference sequence). V lost 2 bases and J 3 bases, leaving 7 bases between the germline ends. CDR3 sequence (DNA): TGTGCCTGGAGTCGGGGGGACTATGGCTACACCTTC. Encoded protein: CAWSRGDYGYTF.

The V gene is TRBV13, the J gene TRBJ2-7; TRBD1 agrees at 8 bases. The ends lost 5 bases at V and 4 bases at J; junction bases unmatched: 4. Germline loops: CDR1 PRHDT, CDR2 FYEKMQ (reference sequence). The CDR3 runs to 13 residues. CDR3 sequence: CASSARQGYEQYF. CDR3 DNA: TGTGCCAGCAGCGCCCGACAGGGGTACGAGCAGTACTTC.